Sequencing of this T cell receptor beta chain was carried out in a study of Graves' ophthalmopathy and Graves' hyperthyroidism. With respect to this clonotype: Compared with germline, one end of the junction differs, possibly owing to a read error.

RNA transcripts were the template, and TCR beta CDR3 regions were amplified from them. In the first round, RT-PCR was carried out with HTBI primers, and a multiplex PCR formed the second round. MiXCR, applied by TCRdb to the multiplex PCR reads, yields one record per CDR3 protein. The sample contains 230,000 or so distinct CDR3 sequences, 40% to 50% of which appear only once. The CDR3 extends over 15 amino acids. Germline V gene data show CDR1 as ENHRY and CDR2 as SYGVKD. The chain carries TRBV10-3 and TRBJ1-3; D remains ambiguous. The TCR comes from an adult man with Graves' ophthalmopathy. The sample consisted of peripheral blood. CDR3 coding DNA: TGTGCCAGCAGTTACGAGAGCTCCTCTGGAAACACCATATATTTT. It specifies CASSYESSSGNTIYF.